The subject of this entry is one TCR beta chain. Its antigen is unknown. This record comes from a study of beta chain features in type 1 diabetes. General observations from the study: Among patients with Type 1 diabetes, TCRB CDR3s were moderately but significantly shorter in every one of the four CD4+ subsets.

The junction had 1 base not matched to a gene; V was cut back by 6 bases and J by 0 bases. The V gene's germline CDR1 is MRHNA and CDR2 SNTAGT. CDR3 length equals 14 residues. All of the isolated RNA was reverse transcribed, so expressed TCRB transcripts were sequenced. Data came from immunoSEQ multiplex PCR; TCRdb stores just in-frame clones and leaves some out. The sample has more than 250,000 clones, about 15% seen once. This clonotype was obtained from a man aged 18 to 30 with type 1 diabetes. V is TRBV6-4 and J is TRBJ2-1; 8 bases map to TRBD2. Sequencing was carried out using naive CD4+ T cells from blood. The CDR3 coding sequence is TGTGCCAGCAGGGGGACTAGCTCCTACAATGAGCAGTTCTTC. This gives the protein CASRGTSSYNEQFF.